This passage covers 25 T cell receptor beta chains from one sample sequenced in a study of breast tumors, draining lymph nodes, adjacent tissues. Breast cancer patients provided tissue from their axillary draining lymph nodes. TCRdb ran MiXCR on the multiplex PCR reads and lists one entry per CDR3 protein. The sample lists over 250,000 distinct CDR3 sequences, around 30% occurring once. The sequenced sample consisted of axillary lymph node tissue. The receptors were sampled from a female donor with breast cancer. Some clones in this sample may be carry-over from other donors' samples.

This clonotype was seen many times. V is TRBV12-3 or TRBV12-4 and J is TRBJ2-7, with 7 positions matching TRBD1. This CDR3 region has 15 residues. V shed 4 bases, J shed 1 base, and the junction held 7 bases outside the gene matches. CDR3 coding DNA: TGTGCCAGCAGTTCTACAGGGGCCCCTTCCTACGAGCAGTACTTC. Translating it yields CASSSTGAPSYEQYF.

This clonotype was counted a few times. The chain links TRBV6-1 to TRBJ2-1, with 7 bases aligning to TRBD2. CDR1 MNHNS and CDR2 SASEGT come from the germline V gene. The CDR3 is 17 residues long. The V and J ends lost 4 bases and 6 bases, in that order; junction bases with no gene match: 15. The CDR3 loop reads CASSVGRRRRGFNEQFF. DNA for the CDR3: TGTGCCAGCAGTGTAGGGAGGCGGAGGCGGGGGTTCAATGAGCAGTTCTTC.

Concerning this clonotype: Its ends do not fully match the called genes, so a read error is possible. The gene calls are TRBV20-1 and TRBJ2-5, with a weak D call TRBD2 (5 bases). CDR3 size: 12 residues. Germline values: CDR1 DFQATT, CDR2 SNEGSKA (reference sequence). The CDR3 region has the DNA TGCGGTGCTAGACGGGGTTCAGAGACCCCGTACTTC. This translates into CGARRGSETPYF.

The table lists this clonotype with many counts. The CDR3, as DNA: TGCGCCAGCGGGAGCCGAGAGACCCAGTACTTC. This sequence encodes CASGSRETQYF. The rearrangement joins TRBV10-2 to TRBJ2-5; TRBD2 is a possible D gene (5 bases). The V gene's germline CDR1 is WSHSY and CDR2 SAAADI. CDR3 length: 11 residues. With 8 bases removed from V and 4 bases from J, the gap between germline ends came to 8 bases.

This clonotype was observed many times. The chain is built from TRBV13 and TRBJ2-2, with 7 positions matching TRBD2. Germline loops: CDR1 PRHDT, CDR2 FYEKMQ (reference sequence). The V gene end was trimmed by 6 bases and the J gene end by 2 bases; junction bases not matched to a gene: 6. The CDR3 has 15 amino acids. The CDR3 DNA reads as TGTGCCAGCAGACTTGGACTAGTTAACACCGGGGAGCTGTTTTTT. This translates into CASRLGLVNTGELFF.

In the case of this clonotype: A read error may explain this, as a much larger clone is one base away. This is likely a read error, given that the CDR3 carries no conserved phenylalanine or tryptophan at its end. V is TRBV16 and J is TRBJ2-1; a possible D gene is TRBD1 (5 bases). The V and J ends lost 5 bases and 6 bases respectively, with 11 bases between them. The germline gives CDR1 KGHSY, CDR2 FQNENV. This CDR3 is built from 13 residues. CDR3 residues: CASSSYGANEQFL. CDR3 in DNA: TGTGCCAGCAGCTCTTATGGGGCCAATGAGCAGTTCCTC.

There are a few counts of this clonotype. The chain employs TRBV5-1 and TRBJ1-1; D not certain. Germline V gives CDR1 SGHRS, CDR2 YFSETQ. The V end lost 0 bases, the J end lost 0 bases, and 6 bases lay between the germline ends. The CDR3 contains 14 residues. CDR3 bases: TGCGCCAGCAGCTTGGACAGCTTGAACACTGAAGCTTTCTTT. Translated, it gives CASSLDSLNTEAFF.

The chain uses TRBV27 and TRBJ2-7; 7 nucleotides agree with TRBD1. CDR3 length equals 14 residues. The junction had 9 bases not matched to a gene; V was cut back by 4 bases and J by 6 bases. Looked up from germline, CDR1 is MNHEY and CDR2 is SMNVEV (reference sequence). The CDR3 nucleotides are TGTGCCAGCAGTTATTGGACAGGAGCTACCGAGCAGTACTTC. Encoded protein: CASSYWTGATEQYF.

The V call is TRBV3-1, the J call TRBJ2-7; 9 bases align to TRBD2. CDR1 LGHDT and CDR2 YNNKEL come from the germline V gene (reference sequence). This CDR3 contains 14 residues. J lost 2 bases, V lost 4 bases, and 3 bases had no gene match. DNA for the CDR3: TGTGCCAGCAGCCCCTGGACTAGCGCCTACGAGCAGTACTTC. This codes for CASSPWTSAYEQYF.

Notes on this clonotype: The germline gene is not matched at one end of the junction; a read error may be the cause. The rearrangement links TRBV9 to TRBJ2-2, with TRBD2 identical over 7 bases. Germline V gene data show CDR1 as SGDLS and CDR2 as YYNGEE. The length of the CDR3 is 14 residues. The CDR3 here is CASSANSGAGELSF. The CDR3 DNA reads as TGTGCCAGCAGCGCCAACAGCGGGGCCGGGGAGCTGTCTTTT.

In this sample, this clonotype turned up many times. The rearrangement uses TRBV6-1 and TRBJ2-7; 8 nucleotides line up with TRBD2. The V and J ends lost 1 base and 6 bases, in that order; junction bases with no gene match: 2. The CDR3 is 13 residues long. The germline gives CDR1 MNHNS, CDR2 SASEGT. CDR3 bases: TGTGCCAGCAGTGAAGACGGGGGGGGCGAGCAGTACTTC. Amino acids: CASSEDGGGEQYF.

This clonotype was counted many times. V is TRBV20-1 and J is TRBJ2-3, with D unresolved. The V end lost 6 bases, the J end lost 3 bases, and 7 bases lay between the germline ends. From germline, CDR1 is DFQATT and CDR2 SNEGSKA (reference sequence). The CDR3 runs to 11 residues. The CDR3 sequence: CSAGWTDTQYF. The DNA for the CDR3 is TGCAGTGCCGGTTGGACAGATACGCAGTATTTT.

In its sample, this clonotype was seen many times. This rearrangement joins TRBV20-1 to TRBJ2-5, with 15 bases fitting TRBD2. The trim removed 0 bases at V and 2 bases at J, leaving 4 bases unmatched. Germline-derived CDR1 and CDR2 are DFQATT and SNEGSKA (reference sequence). The CDR3 runs to 17 residues. CDR3 loop: CSARDQGLAGGQETQYF. CDR3 coding DNA: TGCAGTGCTAGAGATCAGGGACTAGCGGGAGGACAAGAGACCCAGTACTTC.

This clonotype was seen a handful of times. The rearrangement links TRBV7-2 to TRBJ2-1; 7 bases map to TRBD2. CDR3 length: 16 amino acids. Trimming at V came to 1 base and at J to 6 bases, leaving 9 bases not matched to a gene. CDR1 is SGHTA, CDR2 FQGNSA, per germline. CDR3 DNA: TGTGCCAGCAGCTTAGAATTAACTAGCGTCTCCAATGAGCAGTTCTTC. Translating gives CASSLELTSVSNEQFF.

This clonotype was counted ten times or more. The chain carries TRBV7-2 and TRBJ2-1; D remains unclear. CDR3 size: 14 residues. Germline assignment: CDR1 SGHTA and CDR2 FQGNSA. Trimming stripped 5 bases from V and 7 bases from J, with 15 bases between. CDR3 in DNA: TGTGCCAGCAGCCCTAGTACGAGGAGAAATGAGCAGTTCTTC. Translating gives CASSPSTRRNEQFF.

This clonotype was detected ten times or more. The chain links TRBV19 to TRBJ1-4; D remains unclear. CDR3 length: 16 residues. The V gene's germline CDR1 is LNHDA and CDR2 SQIVND (reference sequence). V was clipped by 0 bases and J by 6 bases, with 14 bases between them. The CDR3 DNA follows: TGTGCCAGTAGTATAGATCTCCAGCTCGCGTATGAAAAACTGTTTTTT. It yields the protein CASSIDLQLAYEKLFF.

The CDR3 DNA reads as TGCAGCGTTGAATATAGTGGACGTGGCTATGGCTACACCTTC. Protein product: CSVEYSGRGYGYTF. The rearrangement uses TRBV29-1 and TRBJ1-2; D gene ambiguous. The ends were cut back, 2 bases at V and 4 bases at J, with 14 bases in the middle. This CDR3 has 14 amino acids. Germline V gene data show CDR1 as SQVTM and CDR2 as ANQGSEA.

About this clonotype: A much larger clone differs by one base, so this may be a read error. The genes are TRBV20-1 and TRBJ2-7; D possibly corresponds to TRBD2 (5 bases). The CDR3 has 14 amino acids. With 6 bases removed from V and 6 bases from J, the gap between germline ends came to 21 bases. Germline CDR1 and CDR2: DFQATT and SNEGSKA (reference sequence). CDR3 protein: CSARTGNSYSEQYF. The CDR3 nucleotides read TGCAGTGCGAGAACCGGGAATTCTTACTCCGAGCAGTACTTC.

This clonotype has ten or more counts. V is TRBV5-1 and J is TRBJ1-3, with a possible D match to TRBD1 (6 bases). Germline lookup yields CDR1 SGHRS and CDR2 YFSETQ. The ends were cut back, 1 base at V and 0 bases at J, with 11 bases in the middle. This CDR3 has 16 residues. The CDR3 loop reads CASSLTGTSSGNTIYF. Here the CDR3 DNA reads TGCGCCAGCAGCTTGACAGGGACCTCCTCTGGAAACACCATATATTTT.

This clonotype was found many times. The rearrangement links TRBV19 to TRBJ2-7; a possible D gene is TRBD2 (7 bases). V was cut by 7 bases and J by 2 bases, with 12 bases left in between. The CDR3 spans 13 residues. Looked up from germline, CDR1 is LNHDA and CDR2 is SQIVND (reference sequence). The CDR3 reads CASNGGRAYEQYF. In DNA form, the CDR3 reads TGTGCCAGTAACGGGGGGCGGGCCTACGAGCAGTACTTC.

The rearrangement links TRBV6-2 or TRBV6-3 to TRBJ2-7; the match to TRBD1 covers 9 bases. Germline CDR1 is MNHEY and CDR2 is SVGEGT. V lost 4 bases, J lost 7 bases, and 5 bases stayed unmatched. The CDR3 contains 13 residues. CDR3 coding DNA: TGTGCCAGCAGTTTGCGAGACAGGGGGGAGCAGTACTTC. Translating gives CASSLRDRGEQYF.

This clonotype was recorded at least ten times. The rearrangement joins TRBV6-6 to TRBJ1-6; 10 bases are shared with TRBD1. This CDR3 contains 16 residues. Unmatched junction bases numbered 11, after V lost 6 bases and J lost 9 bases. Germline V gene lookup returns CDR1 MNHNY and CDR2 SVGAGI (reference sequence). CDR3 bases: TGTGCCAGCAGCCCCGACAGGGGGCGGTCGGGTTCACCCCTCCACTTT. Its translation: CASSPDRGRSGSPLHF.

This clonotype was recorded at least ten times. The V call is TRBV5-1, the J call TRBJ2-1, with D perhaps matching TRBD1 (6 bases). Looked up from germline, CDR1 is SGHRS and CDR2 is YFSETQ. The germline V and J ends were trimmed by 0 bases and 9 bases, with 7 bases remaining between them. CDR3 size: 12 residues. In DNA form, the CDR3 reads TGCGCCAGCAGCTTGGTAGGGGGTGAGCAGTTCTTC. This encodes CASSLVGGEQFF.

With regard to this clonotype: Possible read error: a much larger clone is one base away. As the CDR3 is not closed by the conserved phenylalanine or tryptophan, this likely results from a read error. The rearrangement joins TRBV19 to TRBJ2-1; D perhaps matches TRBD1 (6 bases). The CDR3 length is 16 residues. V gave up 4 bases and J gave up 2 bases, with 15 bases separating them. Germline V CDR1 and CDR2: LNHDA, SQIVND (reference sequence). CDR3 sequence: CASSRSGTMTYNEQFS. DNA of the CDR3: TGTGCCAGTAGTAGATCCGGGACAATGACCTACAATGAGCAGTTCTCC.

As for this clonotype: A much larger clone is a single base away; this may be a read error. The J gene is TRBJ1-5, the V gene TRBV11-2, with no clear D. This CDR3 spans 15 amino acids. The germline CDR1 and CDR2 sequences are SGHAT and FQNNGV. Between the trimmed V and J ends, which lost 5 bases and 5 bases, there was a span of 16 bases. Written as DNA, the CDR3 is TGTGCCAGCAGCCAGACTGGACGAGCGGATCAGCCCCAGCATTTT. It translates to CASSQTGRADQPQHF.